This T cell receptor beta chain was identified in a study of shared clonotypes between healthy human individuals. Across the study: Three CD4 naive, three CD4 memory, two CD8 naive and one CD8 memory plate were used per donor.

Genomic DNA from each subset was divided evenly over several immunoSEQ plates. TCRdb's table, derived via immunoSEQ multiplex PCR, lists solely in-frame clones and lacks some. The sample lists 110,000 or so clones, approximately 70% occurring once. V was clipped by 6 bases and J by 0 bases, with 11 bases between them. CDR3 length equals 15 residues. Germline CDR1 is SNHLY and CDR2 is FYNNEI. This clone was picked up many times. This receptor was identified in a woman younger than 45 in good health. Sequencing was carried out using memory CD8+ T cells sorted from blood. The subset: CD45RO+ cells pooled with CCR7-negative TemRA cells. The gene calls are TRBV2 and TRBJ2-2, with D hard to call. CDR3 coding DNA: TGTGCCAGCAGCGGAGACTCCTCGAACACCGGGGAGCTGTTTTTT. Its translation: CASSGDSSNTGELFF.